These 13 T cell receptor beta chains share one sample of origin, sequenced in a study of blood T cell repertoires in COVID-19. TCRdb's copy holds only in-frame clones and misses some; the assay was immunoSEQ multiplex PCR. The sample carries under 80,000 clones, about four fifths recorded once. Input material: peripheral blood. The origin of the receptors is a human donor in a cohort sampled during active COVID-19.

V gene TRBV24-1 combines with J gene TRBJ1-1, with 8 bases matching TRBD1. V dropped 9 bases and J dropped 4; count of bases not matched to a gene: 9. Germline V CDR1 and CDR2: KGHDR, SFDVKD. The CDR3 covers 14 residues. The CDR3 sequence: CATRAATGATEAFF. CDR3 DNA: TGTGCCACCCGAGCCGCGACAGGGGCCACTGAAGCTTTCTTT.

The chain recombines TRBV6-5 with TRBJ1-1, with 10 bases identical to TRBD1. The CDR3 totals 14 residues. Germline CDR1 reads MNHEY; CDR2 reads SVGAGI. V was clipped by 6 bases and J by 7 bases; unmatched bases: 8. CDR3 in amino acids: CASRRQGANLEAFF. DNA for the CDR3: TGTGCCAGCAGGAGACAGGGGGCCAACCTTGAAGCTTTCTTT.

The CDR3, as DNA: TGTGCCACCAGCAGAGTAGCGGGGAGGGGCGGCTCTGGGGCCAACGTCCTGACTTTC. Translation gives CATSRVAGRGGSGANVLTF. The chain recombines TRBV15 with TRBJ2-6; 8 nucleotides agree with TRBD2. Trimming removed 1 base from V and 0 bases from J; junction bases left unmatched: 8. CDR3 length: 19 residues. The germline CDR1 and CDR2 sequences are LNHNV and YYDKDF (reference sequence).

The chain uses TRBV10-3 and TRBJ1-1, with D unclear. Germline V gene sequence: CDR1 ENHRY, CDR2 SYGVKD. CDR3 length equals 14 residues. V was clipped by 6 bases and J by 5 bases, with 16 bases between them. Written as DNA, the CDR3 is TGTGCCATCAGGGGGAAAGAGAGAGGGACTGAAGCTTTCTTT. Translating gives CAIRGKERGTEAFF.

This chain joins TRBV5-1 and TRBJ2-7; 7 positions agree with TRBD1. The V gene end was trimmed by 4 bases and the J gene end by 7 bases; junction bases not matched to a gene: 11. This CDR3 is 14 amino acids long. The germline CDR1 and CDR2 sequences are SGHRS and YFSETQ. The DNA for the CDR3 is TGCGCCAGCAGCGTGGGACAGTCCCATCTTGAGCAGTACTTC. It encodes CASSVGQSHLEQYF.

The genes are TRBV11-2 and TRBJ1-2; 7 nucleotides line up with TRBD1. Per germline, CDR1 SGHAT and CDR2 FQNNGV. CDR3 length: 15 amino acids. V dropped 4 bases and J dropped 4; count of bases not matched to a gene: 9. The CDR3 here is CASSSPTGLSYGYTF. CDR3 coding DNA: TGTGCCAGCAGCTCACCGACAGGGCTCAGCTATGGCTACACCTTC.

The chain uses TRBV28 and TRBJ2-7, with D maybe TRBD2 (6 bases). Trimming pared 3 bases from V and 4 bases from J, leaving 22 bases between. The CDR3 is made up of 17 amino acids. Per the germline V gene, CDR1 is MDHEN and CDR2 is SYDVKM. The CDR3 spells CASSFTPRARGGYEQYF. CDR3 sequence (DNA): TGTGCCAGCAGTTTTACCCCTCGCGCGCGGGGTGGATACGAGCAGTACTTC. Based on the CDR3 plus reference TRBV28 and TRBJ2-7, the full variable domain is DVKVTQSSRYLVKRTGEKVFLECVQDMDHENMFWYRQDPGLGLRLIYFSYDVKMKEKGDIPEGYSVSREKKERFSLILESASTNQTSMYLCASSFTPRARGGYEQYFGPGTRLTVT.

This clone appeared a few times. CDR3 coding DNA: TGCGCCAGCAGCCTCCAGACAGGGCCAACTGAAGCTTTCTTT. The encoded protein is CASSLQTGPTEAFF. The rearrangement joins TRBV5-1 to TRBJ1-1; 7 bases fit TRBD1. The CDR3 has 14 amino acids. V dropped 4 bases and J dropped 5; count of bases not matched to a gene: 8. Germline lookup yields CDR1 SGHRS and CDR2 YFSETQ. Full variable domain (remainder filled in from reference TRBV5-1 and TRBJ1-1): KAGVTQTPRYLIKTRGQQVTLSCSPISGHRSVSWYQQTPGQGLQFLFEYFSETQRNKGNFPGRFSGRQFSNSRSEMNVSTLELGDSALYLCASSLQTGPTEAFFGQGTRLTVV.

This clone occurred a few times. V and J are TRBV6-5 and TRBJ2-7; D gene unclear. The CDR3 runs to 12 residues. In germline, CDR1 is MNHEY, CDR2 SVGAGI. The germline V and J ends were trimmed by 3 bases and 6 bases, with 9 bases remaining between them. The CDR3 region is CASSYRYSEQYF. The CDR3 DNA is TGTGCCAGCAGTTATCGGTACAGCGAGCAGTACTTC.

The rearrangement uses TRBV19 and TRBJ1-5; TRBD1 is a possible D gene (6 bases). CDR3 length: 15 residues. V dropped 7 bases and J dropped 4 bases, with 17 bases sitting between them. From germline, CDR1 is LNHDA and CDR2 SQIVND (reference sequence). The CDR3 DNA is TGTGCCAGTATCGAAGGGGGAGGGTTAAATCAGCCCCAGCATTTT. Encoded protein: CASIEGGGLNQPQHF.

The CDR3 here is CASSSSGRWEQYF. In DNA, the CDR3 is TGCGCCAGCAGCTCTAGCGGGAGGTGGGAGCAGTACTTC. V is TRBV5-1 and J is TRBJ2-7; 11 nucleotides line up with TRBD2. Germline values: CDR1 SGHRS, CDR2 YFSETQ. The CDR3 runs 13 residues. Losses at the gene ends were 3 bases for V and 7 bases for J; bases not matched to a gene: 3.

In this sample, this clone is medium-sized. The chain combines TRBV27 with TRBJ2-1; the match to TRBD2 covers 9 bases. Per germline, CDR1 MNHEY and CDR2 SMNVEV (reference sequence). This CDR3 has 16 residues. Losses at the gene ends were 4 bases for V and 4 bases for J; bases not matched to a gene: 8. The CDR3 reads CASSSGRLAGYNEQFF. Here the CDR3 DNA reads TGTGCCAGCAGTTCCGGTCGGCTAGCGGGGTACAATGAGCAGTTCTTC.

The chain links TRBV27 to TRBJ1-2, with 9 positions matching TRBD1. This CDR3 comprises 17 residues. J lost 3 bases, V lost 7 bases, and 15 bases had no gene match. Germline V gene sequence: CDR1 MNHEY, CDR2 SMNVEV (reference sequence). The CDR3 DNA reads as TGTGCCAGCACCGGCGGACAGGGGTCCCTCAGCCACTATGGCTACACCTTC. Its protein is CASTGGQGSLSHYGYTF.